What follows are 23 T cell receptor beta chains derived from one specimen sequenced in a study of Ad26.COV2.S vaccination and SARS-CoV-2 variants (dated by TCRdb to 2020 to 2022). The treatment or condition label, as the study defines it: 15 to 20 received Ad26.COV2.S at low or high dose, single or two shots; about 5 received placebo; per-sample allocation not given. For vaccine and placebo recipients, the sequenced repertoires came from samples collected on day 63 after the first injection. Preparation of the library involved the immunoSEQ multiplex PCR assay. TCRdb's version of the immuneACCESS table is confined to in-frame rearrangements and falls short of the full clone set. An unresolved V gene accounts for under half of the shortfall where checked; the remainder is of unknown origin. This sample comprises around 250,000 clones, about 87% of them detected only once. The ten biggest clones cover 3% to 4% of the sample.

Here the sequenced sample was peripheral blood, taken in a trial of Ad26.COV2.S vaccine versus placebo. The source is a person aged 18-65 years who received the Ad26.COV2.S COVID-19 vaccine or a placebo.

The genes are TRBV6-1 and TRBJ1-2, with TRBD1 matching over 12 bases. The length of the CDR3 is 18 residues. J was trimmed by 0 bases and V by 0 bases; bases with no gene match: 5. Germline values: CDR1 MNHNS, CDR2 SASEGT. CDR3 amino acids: CASSEARGQGATNYGYTF. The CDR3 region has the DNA TGTGCCAGCAGTGAAGCCAGGGGACAGGGGGCAACTAACTATGGCTACACCTTC.

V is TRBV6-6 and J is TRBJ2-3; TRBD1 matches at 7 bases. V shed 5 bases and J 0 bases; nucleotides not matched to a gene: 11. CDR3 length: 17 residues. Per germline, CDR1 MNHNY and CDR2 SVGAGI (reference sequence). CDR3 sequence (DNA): TGTGCCAGCAGTCTACACTACAGGGGTTTTAGCACAGATACGCAGTATTTT. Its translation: CASSLHYRGFSTDTQYF.

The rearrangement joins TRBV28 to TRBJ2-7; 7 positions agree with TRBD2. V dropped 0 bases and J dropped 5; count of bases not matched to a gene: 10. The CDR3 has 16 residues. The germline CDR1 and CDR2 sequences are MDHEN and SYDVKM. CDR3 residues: CASSLWREIFANEQYF. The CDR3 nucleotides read TGTGCCAGCAGTTTATGGCGGGAGATCTTCGCTAACGAGCAGTACTTC.

This CDR3 reads CASNRDYTDTQYF. The CDR3 DNA reads TGCGCCAGCAACCGGGACTACACAGATACGCAGTATTTT. The chain uses TRBV5-1 and TRBJ2-3; TRBD2 aligns across 7 bases. The CDR3 totals 13 residues. V was clipped by 6 bases and J by 2 bases; unmatched bases: 3. Germline V CDR1 and CDR2: SGHRS, YFSETQ.

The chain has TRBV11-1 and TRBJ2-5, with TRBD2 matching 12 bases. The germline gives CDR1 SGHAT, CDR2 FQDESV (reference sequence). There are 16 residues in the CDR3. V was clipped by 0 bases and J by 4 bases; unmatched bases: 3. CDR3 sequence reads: CASSLAPGLAGETQYF. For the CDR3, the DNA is TGTGCCAGCAGCTTAGCCCCGGGACTAGCGGGAGAGACCCAGTACTTC.

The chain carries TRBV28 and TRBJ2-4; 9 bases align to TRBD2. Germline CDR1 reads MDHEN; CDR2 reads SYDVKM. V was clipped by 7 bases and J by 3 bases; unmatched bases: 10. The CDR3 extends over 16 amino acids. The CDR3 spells CASTRERGAGKNIQYF. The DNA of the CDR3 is TGTGCCAGCACCCGTGAGCGGGGGGCGGGCAAAAACATTCAGTACTTC.

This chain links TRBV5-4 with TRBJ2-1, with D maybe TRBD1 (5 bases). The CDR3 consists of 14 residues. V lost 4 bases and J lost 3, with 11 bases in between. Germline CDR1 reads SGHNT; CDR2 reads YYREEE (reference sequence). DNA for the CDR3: TGTGCCAGCAGCGCACTTCAGGGCTACAATGAGCAGTTCTTC. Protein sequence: CASSALQGYNEQFF.

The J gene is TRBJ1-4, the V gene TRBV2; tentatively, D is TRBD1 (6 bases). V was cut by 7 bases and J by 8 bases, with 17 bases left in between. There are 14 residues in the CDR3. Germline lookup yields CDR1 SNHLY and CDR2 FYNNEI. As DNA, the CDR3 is TGTGCCAGCAATAACAGGGAAGGAGGCGAAAAACTGTTTTTT. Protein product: CASNNREGGEKLFF.

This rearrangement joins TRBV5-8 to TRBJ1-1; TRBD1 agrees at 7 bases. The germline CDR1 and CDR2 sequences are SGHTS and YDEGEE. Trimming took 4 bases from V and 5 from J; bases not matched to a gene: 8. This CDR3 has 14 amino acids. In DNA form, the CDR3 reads TGTGCCAGCAGCCGGAGGGGGCCCGGGACTGAAGCTTTCTTT. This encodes CASSRRGPGTEAFF.

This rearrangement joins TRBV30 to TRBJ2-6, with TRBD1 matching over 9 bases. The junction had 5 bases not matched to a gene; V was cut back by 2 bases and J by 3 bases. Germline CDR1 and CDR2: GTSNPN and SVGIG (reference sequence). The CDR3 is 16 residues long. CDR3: CAWSKQGALGANVLTF. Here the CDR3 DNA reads TGTGCCTGGAGTAAACAGGGGGCGCTTGGGGCCAACGTCCTGACTTTC.

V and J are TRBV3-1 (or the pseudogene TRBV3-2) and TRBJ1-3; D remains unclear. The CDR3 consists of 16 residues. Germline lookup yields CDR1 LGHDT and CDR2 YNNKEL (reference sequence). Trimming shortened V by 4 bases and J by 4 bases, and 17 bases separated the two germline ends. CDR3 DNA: TGTGCCAGCAGCCGCCATATTTCAACGGGAGGAAACACCATATATTTT. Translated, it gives CASSRHISTGGNTIYF.

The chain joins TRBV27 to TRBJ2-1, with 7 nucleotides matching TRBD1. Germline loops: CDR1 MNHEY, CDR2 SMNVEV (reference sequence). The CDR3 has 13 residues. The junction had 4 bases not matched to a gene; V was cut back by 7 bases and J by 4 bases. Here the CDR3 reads CASKGADYNEQFF. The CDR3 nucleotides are TGTGCCAGCAAGGGGGCCGATTACAATGAGCAGTTCTTC.

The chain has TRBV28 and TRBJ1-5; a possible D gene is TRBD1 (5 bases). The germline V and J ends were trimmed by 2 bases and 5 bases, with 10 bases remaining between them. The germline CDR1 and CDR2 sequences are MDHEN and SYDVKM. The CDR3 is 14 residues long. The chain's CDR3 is CASSLRQLDQPQHF. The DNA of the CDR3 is TGTGCCAGCAGTTTAAGACAGCTGGATCAGCCCCAGCATTTT.

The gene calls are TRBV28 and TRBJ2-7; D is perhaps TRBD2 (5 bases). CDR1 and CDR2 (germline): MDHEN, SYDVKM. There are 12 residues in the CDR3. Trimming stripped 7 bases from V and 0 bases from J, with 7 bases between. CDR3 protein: CASTGLSYEQYF. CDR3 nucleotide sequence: TGTGCCAGCACCGGACTCTCCTACGAGCAGTACTTC. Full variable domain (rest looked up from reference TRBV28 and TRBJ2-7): DVKVTQSSRYLVKRTGEKVFLECVQDMDHENMFWYRQDPGLGLRLIYFSYDVKMKEKGDIPEGYSVSREKKERFSLILESASTNQTSMYLCASTGLSYEQYFGPGTRLTVT.

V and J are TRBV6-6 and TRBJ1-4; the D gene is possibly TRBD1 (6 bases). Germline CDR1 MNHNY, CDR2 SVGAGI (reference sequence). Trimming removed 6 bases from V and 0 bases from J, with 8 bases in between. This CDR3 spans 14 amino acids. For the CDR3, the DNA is TGTGCCAGCAGGGACAGCCCAACTAATGAAAAACTGTTTTTT. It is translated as CASRDSPTNEKLFF.

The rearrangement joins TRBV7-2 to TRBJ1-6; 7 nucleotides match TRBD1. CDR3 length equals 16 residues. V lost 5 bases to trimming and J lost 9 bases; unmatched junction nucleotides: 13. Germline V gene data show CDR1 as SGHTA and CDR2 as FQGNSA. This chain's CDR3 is CASSPPKTGNISPLHF. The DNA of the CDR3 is TGTGCCAGCAGCCCCCCCAAGACAGGGAACATTTCACCCCTCCACTTT.

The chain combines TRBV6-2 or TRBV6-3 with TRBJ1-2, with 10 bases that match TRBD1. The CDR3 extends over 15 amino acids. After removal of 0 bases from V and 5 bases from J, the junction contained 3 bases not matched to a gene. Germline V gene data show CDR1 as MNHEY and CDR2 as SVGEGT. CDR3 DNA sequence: TGTGCCAGCAGTTACTCCCGGACAGGGGGTTATGGCTACACCTTC. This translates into CASSYSRTGGYGYTF.

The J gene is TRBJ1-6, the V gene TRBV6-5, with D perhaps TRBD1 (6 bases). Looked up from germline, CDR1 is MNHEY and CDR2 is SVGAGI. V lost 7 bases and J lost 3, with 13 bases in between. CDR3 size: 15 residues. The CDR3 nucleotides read TGTGCCAGCACCGAAAGGACAGACTATAATTCACCCCTCCACTTT. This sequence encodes CASTERTDYNSPLHF.

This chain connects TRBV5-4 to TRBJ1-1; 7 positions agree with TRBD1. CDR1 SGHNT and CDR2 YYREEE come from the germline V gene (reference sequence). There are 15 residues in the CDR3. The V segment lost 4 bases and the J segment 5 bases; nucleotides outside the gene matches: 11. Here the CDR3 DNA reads TGTGCCAGCAGCACCGGACAGGCGAGAACAACTGAAGCTTTCTTT. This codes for CASSTGQARTTEAFF.

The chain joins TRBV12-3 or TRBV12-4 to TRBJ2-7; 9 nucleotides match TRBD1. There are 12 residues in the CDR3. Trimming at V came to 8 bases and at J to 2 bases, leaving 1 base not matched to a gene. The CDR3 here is CASGTGTYEQYF. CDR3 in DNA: TGTGCCAGCGGGACAGGGACCTACGAGCAGTACTTC.

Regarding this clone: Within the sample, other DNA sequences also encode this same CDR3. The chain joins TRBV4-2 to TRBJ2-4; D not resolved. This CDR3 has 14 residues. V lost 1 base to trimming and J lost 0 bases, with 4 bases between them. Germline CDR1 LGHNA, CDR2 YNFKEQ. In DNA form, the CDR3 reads TGTGCCAGCAGCCAAGGGGGAGCCAAAAACATTCAGTACTTC. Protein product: CASSQGGAKNIQYF.

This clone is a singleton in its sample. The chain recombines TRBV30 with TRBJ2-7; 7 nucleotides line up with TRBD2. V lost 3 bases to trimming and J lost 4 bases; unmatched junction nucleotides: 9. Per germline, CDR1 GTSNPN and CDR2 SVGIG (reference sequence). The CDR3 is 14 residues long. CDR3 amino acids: CAWRRAGNSYEQYF. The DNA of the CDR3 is TGTGCCTGGAGGCGAGCGGGGAATTCGTACGAGCAGTACTTC.

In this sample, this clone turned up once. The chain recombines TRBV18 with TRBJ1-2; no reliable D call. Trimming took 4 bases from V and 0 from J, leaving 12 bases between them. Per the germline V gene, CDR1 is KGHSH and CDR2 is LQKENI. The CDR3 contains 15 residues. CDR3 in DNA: TGTGCCAGCTCACTATTGGGAGAAGCTAACTATGGCTACACCTTC. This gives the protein CASSLLGEANYGYTF.